Below are 29 T cell receptor beta chains sequenced from a single sample in a study of neurological immune-mediated disorders. Using its own MiXCR run on the 5' RACE reads, TCRdb lists one record per CDR3 protein. The repertoire consists of 55,000 to 65,000 distinct CDR3 sequences, with about 3.5% occurring once and the leading ten covering less than 2.5%. Sequenced input: PBMCs. These receptors were collected from a woman aged 45-60 years with multiple sclerosis.

This clonotype was counted a few times. A read error may account for a junction end that differs from germline. The chain combines TRBV20-1 with TRBJ1-5; perhaps TRBD1 as D (5 bases). Germline V CDR1 and CDR2: DFQATT, SNEGSKA (reference sequence). The CDR3 is 13 residues long. The CDR3 DNA sequence: TGCAGTGCTAGAGGACAGAACAATCAGCCCCAGAATTTT. It is translated as CSARGQNNQPQNF.

This clonotype was detected many times. The rearrangement links TRBV3-1 to TRBJ2-2, with 7 bases matching TRBD2. V lost 4 bases, J lost 5 bases, and 10 bases stayed unmatched. This CDR3 has 16 amino acids. Germline V gene lookup returns CDR1 LGHDT and CDR2 YNNKEL (reference sequence). The CDR3 sequence is CASSLPHYGGTGELFF. The CDR3, as DNA: TGTGCCAGCAGCCTACCTCACTACGGGGGGACCGGGGAGCTGTTTTTT. Full variable domain (missing parts from reference TRBV3-1 and TRBJ2-2): DTAVSQTPKYLVTQMGNDKSIKCEQNLGHDTMYWYKQDSKKFLKIMFSYNNKELIINETVPNRFSPKSPDKAHLNLHINSLELGDSAVYFCASSLPHYGGTGELFFGEGSRLTVL.

This clonotype showed up many times. The chain has TRBV9 and TRBJ2-1; no clear D gene. CDR1 is SGDLS and CDR2 is YYNGEE in the germline V gene. V lost 0 bases, J lost 6 bases, and 10 bases lay in between. CDR3 size: 14 residues. This CDR3 reads CASSVGPLGNEQFF. The DNA for the CDR3 is TGTGCCAGCAGCGTAGGACCCCTCGGCAATGAGCAGTTCTTC.

As to this clonotype: This may come from a read error, since a much larger clone is one base off. The rearrangement links TRBV5-1 to TRBJ2-1; D gene ambiguous. V lost 0 bases and J lost 5, with 6 bases in between. The CDR3 spans 13 residues. Germline CDR1 is SGHRS and CDR2 is YFSETQ. The CDR3 protein is CASSLGKNNEQFF. The CDR3 DNA reads as TGCGCCAGCAGCTTGGGGAAGAACAATGAGCAGTTCTTC.

In this sample, this clonotype turned up many times. The V call is TRBV11-1, the J call TRBJ2-1; 7 positions agree with TRBD2. Losses at the gene ends were 5 bases for V and 8 bases for J; bases not matched to a gene: 15. Germline assignment: CDR1 SGHAT and CDR2 FQDESV (reference sequence). This CDR3 comprises 16 residues. The CDR3 DNA is TGTGCCAGCAGCCCGTATGGGGCGGGAGACGGGGATGAGCAGTTCTTC. Encoded protein: CASSPYGAGDGDEQFF.

The table lists this clonotype with many counts. V gene TRBV20-1 combines with J gene TRBJ2-7; 7 bases match TRBD1. The CDR3 has 15 amino acids. From germline, CDR1 is DFQATT and CDR2 SNEGSKA (reference sequence). Trimming cost V 4 bases and J 6 bases; bases outside gene matches: 15. CDR3 DNA sequence: TGCAGTGCTACCGGATTCAGAGACAGGGTATTCGAGCAGTACTTC. Its translation is CSATGFRDRVFEQYF.

This clonotype was found a few times. V gene TRBV3-1 combines with J gene TRBJ1-4; D is unresolved. The CDR3 extends over 12 amino acids. V lost 4 bases and J 4 bases, leaving 4 bases between the germline ends. The V gene's germline CDR1 is LGHDT and CDR2 YNNKEL (reference sequence). The CDR3 coding sequence is TGTGCCAGCAGCCGTAATAATGAAAAACTGTTTTTT. This translates into CASSRNNEKLFF. The full variable domain, rest sourced from reference TRBV3-1 and TRBJ1-4, is DTAVSQTPKYLVTQMGNDKSIKCEQNLGHDTMYWYKQDSKKFLKIMFSYNNKELIINETVPNRFSPKSPDKAHLNLHINSLELGDSAVYFCASSRNNEKLFFGSGTQLSVL.

The chain joins TRBV7-9 to TRBJ1-1, with TRBD1 identical over 10 bases. Germline lookup yields CDR1 SEHNR and CDR2 FQNEAQ (reference sequence). The CDR3 extends over 15 amino acids. V lost 3 bases to trimming and J lost 4 bases; unmatched junction nucleotides: 5. The DNA for the CDR3 is TGTGCCAGCAGCTTGGGGGGACAGGGGAGCACTGAAGCTTTCTTT. Protein product: CASSLGGQGSTEAFF. The whole variable domain, remainder taken from reference TRBV7-9 and TRBJ1-1, is DTGVSQNPRHKITKRGQNVTFRCDPISEHNRLYWYRQTLGQGPEFLTYFQNEAQLEKSRLLSDRFSAERPKGSFSTLEIQRTEQGDSAMYLCASSLGGQGSTEAFFGQGTRLTVV.

In its sample, this clonotype was seen many times. The rearrangement joins TRBV11-2 to TRBJ2-4, with D unresolved. This CDR3 has 12 residues. The V end was cut by 1 base, the J end by 6 bases, with 4 bases between. The germline V gene has CDR1 SGHAT and CDR2 FQNNGV. In DNA form, the CDR3 reads TGTGCCAGCAGCTTAGCCGGAAACATTCAGTACTTC. Translation: CASSLAGNIQYF.

The rearrangement joins TRBV12-5 to TRBJ2-2; maybe TRBD1 (6 bases). The CDR3 extends over 13 amino acids. CDR1 is LGHNT and CDR2 is FRNRAP in the germline V gene. V was shortened by 6 bases and J by 5 bases, with 10 bases between the two germline ends. CDR3 protein: CASGWTETGELFF. CDR3 in DNA: TGTGCTAGTGGATGGACAGAAACCGGGGAGCTGTTTTTT.

The sample holds many counts of this clonotype. The V and J genes are TRBV12-3 or TRBV12-4 and TRBJ1-4, with D tentatively TRBD1 (6 bases). The CDR3 covers 12 residues. V was pared by 8 bases and J by 13 bases, with 17 bases between. The CDR3 coding sequence is TGTGCCAGCGGACCCGTAGGGACAAGACTGTTTTTT. It encodes CASGPVGTRLFF.

Many counts were recorded for this clonotype. The chain carries TRBV21-1 and TRBJ1-2; TRBD1 is the table's D call and was not checked against the DNA. TRBV21-1 is a pseudogene. The CDR3 runs to 16 residues. In DNA form, the CDR3 reads TGTGCCAGCAGCAAAAAAGCGGACAGGACCAACTATGGCTACACCTTC. Amino acids: CASSKKADRTNYGYTF.

This clonotype was seen many times. The V call is TRBV5-1, the J call TRBJ2-1, with a possible D match to TRBD1 (6 bases). The ends were cut back, 4 bases at V and 1 base at J, with 9 bases in the middle. Germline values: CDR1 SGHRS, CDR2 YFSETQ. The CDR3 contains 14 residues. CDR3 coding DNA: TGCGCCAGCAGCAACGGACAGTCCTACAATGAGCAGTTCTTC. Amino acid sequence: CASSNGQSYNEQFF.

This chain connects TRBV15 to TRBJ2-7; D is unclear. This CDR3 has 12 amino acids. Germline CDR1 reads LNHNV; CDR2 reads YYDKDF (reference sequence). V lost 0 bases and J lost 2, with 2 bases in between. The CDR3, as DNA: TGTGCCACCAGCAGAGAGGCCTACGAGCAGTACTTC. Its protein is CATSREAYEQYF.

Notes on this clonotype: A read error may be the cause here, since a much bigger clone is one base away. The chain combines TRBV30 with TRBJ2-3; D gene ambiguous. Per germline, CDR1 GTSNPN and CDR2 SVGIG (reference sequence). The V and J ends lost 1 base and 2 bases respectively, with 19 bases between them. The CDR3 consists of 17 residues. The DNA for the CDR3 is TGTGCCTGGAGTGATCCTTATACTGGATATATCACAGATACGCAGTATTTT. The encoded protein is CAWSDPYTGYITDTQYF.

This clonotype appeared many times. The chain is built from TRBV5-1 and TRBJ2-7, with TRBD2 matching 10 bases. The germline V gene has CDR1 SGHRS and CDR2 YFSETQ. The CDR3 consists of 15 residues. With V trimmed by 2 bases and J by 5 bases, 7 bases remained unmatched. The CDR3 here is CASSFQRGGYDEQYF. The CDR3 DNA follows: TGCGCCAGCAGCTTCCAGCGGGGGGGTTATGACGAGCAGTACTTC.

This chain uses TRBV6-6 with TRBJ1-4, with a weak D call TRBD1 (5 bases). Germline CDR1 MNHNY, CDR2 SVGAGI (reference sequence). The CDR3 length is 14 residues. V lost 2 bases, J lost 2 bases, and 6 bases lay in between. Written as DNA, the CDR3 is TGTGCCAGCAGTTACGGGGCTACTAATGAAAAACTGTTTTTT. Its translation is CASSYGATNEKLFF.

In this sample, this clonotype turned up many times. The J gene is TRBJ2-2, the V gene TRBV20-1; either TRBD1 or TRBD2 may fit D (5 bases each). Trimming left V 2 bases short and J 3 bases short, with 10 bases between. In germline, CDR1 is DFQATT, CDR2 SNEGSKA (reference sequence). This CDR3 contains 14 residues. The CDR3 DNA follows: TGCAGTGCTAGACCGGGGCCGGACACCGGGGAGCTGTTTTTT. Translation gives CSARPGPDTGELFF.

This clonotype was seen at least ten times. V usage is TRBV7-2 and J usage is TRBJ2-7; D ambiguous. Germline V gene lookup returns CDR1 SGHTA and CDR2 FQGNSA. The CDR3 covers 15 residues. Trimming removed 6 bases at V and 3 bases at J, with 18 bases between. CDR3 loop: CASRTDKANIYEQYF. Here the CDR3 DNA reads TGTGCCAGCAGGACCGATAAGGCGAACATCTACGAGCAGTACTTC.

This clonotype was seen at least ten times. The chain joins TRBV5-1 to TRBJ2-7; 12 bases agree with TRBD1. CDR3 length: 15 residues. Unmatched junction bases numbered 7, after V lost 4 bases and J lost 5 bases. Germline CDR1 and CDR2: SGHRS and YFSETQ. The CDR3 protein is CASSIAGTGGHEQYF. The CDR3 DNA is TGCGCCAGCAGCATTGCCGGGACAGGGGGCCACGAGCAGTACTTC.

This clonotype has ten or more counts. The rearrangement uses TRBV7-2 and TRBJ1-2; tentatively, D is TRBD1 (6 bases). Germline V CDR1 and CDR2: SGHTA, FQGNSA. Trimming cost V 5 bases and J 8 bases, with 15 bases left between them. CDR3 length: 13 amino acids. The CDR3: CASSNMWGLGYTF. CDR3 bases: TGTGCCAGCAGCAATATGTGGGGGCTGGGCTACACCTTC.

This clonotype was detected ten times or more. The genes are TRBV12-3 or TRBV12-4 and TRBJ1-1; D may be TRBD1 (5 bases). The V end was cut by 7 bases, the J end by 7 bases, with 16 bases between. CDR3 length: 13 amino acids. This chain's CDR3 is CASNRGGASEAFF. CDR3 nucleotide sequence: TGTGCCAGCAACCGAGGAGGGGCGAGTGAAGCTTTCTTT.

The CDR3 region has the DNA TGCAGCGTGGACTCCGGGACAGTGACGAATGAGCAGTTCTTC. This codes for CSVDSGTVTNEQFF. The chain uses TRBV29-1 and TRBJ2-1, with 7 bases aligning to TRBD1. In germline, CDR1 is SQVTM, CDR2 ANQGSEA. The CDR3 is 14 amino acids. The V segment lost 6 bases and the J segment 7 bases; nucleotides outside the gene matches: 12.

In this sample, this clonotype turned up many times. Since a much larger clone is just one base distant, this may be a read error. The rearrangement links TRBV28 to TRBJ2-7; D unresolved. Germline CDR1 is MDHEN and CDR2 is SYDVKM. This CDR3 comprises 14 residues. V shed 7 bases and J shed 6 bases, with 19 bases lying between them. CDR3 in DNA: TGTGCCAGCACAAGGGCGGAAAGGGTGAGCGAGCAGTACTTC. Amino acids: CASTRAERVSEQYF.

This clonotype was observed many times. J is TRBJ2-1 and V is TRBV20-1; 9 bases align to TRBD2. Trimming at V came to 5 bases and at J to 8 bases, leaving 13 bases not matched to a gene. From germline, CDR1 is DFQATT and CDR2 SNEGSKA (reference sequence). The CDR3 is 15 residues long. CDR3 protein: CSAPPGSGSRHEQFF. As DNA, the CDR3 is TGCAGTGCTCCCCCGGGTAGCGGGAGCCGTCATGAGCAGTTCTTC.

This clonotype was observed many times. J is TRBJ2-1 and V is TRBV20-1, with 9 bases aligning to TRBD2. The CDR3 has 14 amino acids. With 5 bases clipped from V and 4 bases from J, the junction kept 6 bases outside the gene matches. Germline V gene sequence: CDR1 DFQATT, CDR2 SNEGSKA (reference sequence). The CDR3, as DNA: TGCAGTGCTGCGGGAGGGCCCCCATACAATGAGCAGTTCTTC. This translates into CSAAGGPPYNEQFF.

This clonotype was seen ten or more times. The chain carries TRBV11-1 and TRBJ2-1; no definite D call. The CDR3 loop spans 13 amino acids. Deletions cut 1 base from V and 7 bases from J, with 8 bases between. Germline values: CDR1 SGHAT, CDR2 FQDESV (reference sequence). DNA for the CDR3: TGTGCCAGCAGCTTAGGCTTTGTAAATGAGCAGTTCTTC. It specifies CASSLGFVNEQFF.

In its sample, this clonotype was seen many times. The chain has TRBV7-2 and TRBJ2-3, with TRBD1 identical over 9 bases. This CDR3 comprises 17 residues. The V gene end was trimmed by 5 bases and the J gene end by 5 bases; junction bases not matched to a gene: 14. Germline assignment: CDR1 SGHTA and CDR2 FQGNSA. The CDR3 DNA reads TGTGCCAGCAGCCAAAGCCCTCCCGGGACAGGGCTAGATACGCAGTATTTT. Encoded protein: CASSQSPPGTGLDTQYF.

Many counts were recorded for this clonotype. The gene calls are TRBV9 and TRBJ1-1; 8 bases are shared with TRBD1. The length of the CDR3 is 15 residues. Germline trimming cut 3 bases from V and 4 bases from J; bases unmatched to any gene: 8. Germline loops: CDR1 SGDLS, CDR2 YYNGEE. In nucleotides, the CDR3 is TGTGCCAGCAGCGCCACAGGGGGACGGGGCACTGAAGCTTTCTTT. It translates to CASSATGGRGTEAFF.